A single sample is the source of the 10 T cell receptor beta chains below, sequenced in a study of blood T cell repertoires in COVID-19. The method was immunoSEQ multiplex PCR; TCRdb's version includes in-frame clones alone and lacks a portion of them. The data hold 120,000 or so clones, with about three quarters observed a single time. The specimen sequenced was peripheral blood. These receptors were obtained from a man aged 65 to 85 with acute or convalescent COVID-19.

V is TRBV18 and J is TRBJ2-5; 13 nucleotides agree with TRBD2. Losses at the gene ends were 2 bases for V and 3 bases for J; bases not matched to a gene: 0. Germline V gene data show CDR1 as KGHSH and CDR2 as LQKENI. This CDR3 is 15 amino acids long. The CDR3 is CASSPGTSGEETQYF. CDR3 nucleotide sequence: TGTGCCAGCTCACCAGGGACTAGCGGGGAAGAGACCCAGTACTTC. Using reference TRBV18 and TRBJ2-5 for the parts outside the CDR3, the full variable domain is NAGVMQNPRHLVRRRGQEARLRCSPMKGHSHVYWYRQLPEEGLKFMVYLQKENIIDESGMPKERFSAEFPKEGPSILRIQQVVRGDSAAYFCASSPGTSGEETQYFGPGTRLLVL.

The chain combines TRBV6-5 with TRBJ2-5; possible D gene TRBD2, 7 bases. Germline CDR1 MNHEY, CDR2 SVGAGI. V lost 8 bases and J 3 bases, leaving 13 bases between the germline ends. This CDR3 region has 13 residues. Written as DNA, the CDR3 is TGTGCCAGCGTCCCGGGGGGCAAAGAGACCCAGTACTTC. Amino acid sequence: CASVPGGKETQYF.

V is TRBV7-2 and J is TRBJ1-4; 7 nucleotides match TRBD1. The germline gives CDR1 SGHTA, CDR2 FQGNSA. The CDR3 covers 15 residues. Trimming cost V 6 bases and J 4 bases; bases outside gene matches: 8. The CDR3 protein is CASRPGGQNNEKLFF. The CDR3 coding sequence is TGTGCCAGCAGGCCCGGGGGACAGAATAATGAAAAACTGTTTTTT.

The CDR3: CASSSRDTSNQPQHF. The CDR3 DNA follows: TGTGCCAGCAGCTCTAGGGACACTAGCAATCAGCCCCAGCATTTT. The rearrangement uses TRBV7-6 and TRBJ1-5; TRBD1 is a possible D gene (6 bases). Germline V lookup: CDR1 SGHVS, CDR2 FNYEAQ. The CDR3 has 15 amino acids. Trimming pared 4 bases from V and 0 bases from J, leaving 10 bases between.

The CDR3 DNA reads TGTGCCAGCAGCTTAGGAGTTAGCAATCAGCCCCAGCATTTT. Residues: CASSLGVSNQPQHF. The J gene is TRBJ1-5, the V gene TRBV7-2; D ambiguous. The germline CDR1 and CDR2 sequences are SGHTA and FQGNSA. CDR3 length: 14 amino acids. The V end was cut by 1 base, the J end by 0 bases, with 4 bases between.

The chain employs TRBV6-5 and TRBJ2-2; 9 nucleotides agree with TRBD2. Germline V lookup: CDR1 MNHEY, CDR2 SVGAGI. Germline trimming cut 2 bases from V and 3 bases from J; bases unmatched to any gene: 4. This CDR3 is built from 16 residues. The CDR3 sequence is CASSYDTSGHTGELFF. The CDR3 coding sequence is TGTGCCAGCAGTTACGATACTAGCGGGCACACCGGGGAGCTGTTTTTT.

The CDR3 nucleotides read TGTGCCAGTAGTACGCGGACAGGGCCGGGTTATAGCTACACCTTC. Protein: CASSTRTGPGYSYTF. V is TRBV19 and J is TRBJ1-2, with 8 bases matching TRBD1. From germline, CDR1 is LNHDA and CDR2 SQIVND (reference sequence). The CDR3 is 15 residues long. Germline trimming cut 4 bases from V and 9 bases from J; bases unmatched to any gene: 13.

This chain links TRBV7-6 with TRBJ2-3; 7 bases agree with TRBD2. The CDR3 runs to 15 residues. Germline-derived CDR1 and CDR2 are SGHVS and FNYEAQ. The ends lost 5 bases at V and 6 bases at J; junction bases unmatched: 11. CDR3 sequence (DNA): TGTGCCAGCAGCAGCCCGCTAGCGGCAAGTGATACGCAGTATTTT. Protein sequence: CASSSPLAASDTQYF.

The chain carries TRBV7-2 and TRBJ2-5, with 12 nucleotides matching TRBD1. Germline CDR1 SGHTA, CDR2 FQGNSA. The length of the CDR3 is 15 residues. After removal of 5 bases from V and 2 bases from J, the junction contained 3 bases not matched to a gene. The CDR3 DNA reads as TGTGCCAGCAGCCGGGACAGGGGGCTGCAAGAGACCCAGTACTTC. Translating gives CASSRDRGLQETQYF.

This chain uses TRBV5-1 with TRBJ2-2; 10 nucleotides line up with TRBD1. Trimming at V came to 4 bases and at J to 7 bases, leaving 7 bases not matched to a gene. The CDR3 is 15 amino acids. Germline V CDR1 and CDR2: SGHRS, YFSETQ. CDR3 nucleotides: TGCGCCAGCAGCCAGCGGACAGGGGGTGACGGGGAGCTGTTTTTT. It codes for CASSQRTGGDGELFF.